The clone carrying this T cell receptor beta chain was seen a handful of times. What it binds is unknown. It was with a sample-barcoded 5' primer and a J-beta primer mix that a second PCR of roughly 7 to 12 cycles was run. TCRdb reanalysed the 5' RACE reads using MiXCR and keeps one entry per CDR3 protein. The table includes about 680,000 distinct CDR3 sequences, 45% to 50% detected once. The data are from a study of blood T cells in healthy people across ages. Study outcomes and limitations: When set beside aged donors, long-lived donors presented more naive CD4+ cells and higher diversity.

The CDR3 has 14 amino acids. Germline V gene lookup returns CDR1 SGHRS and CDR2 YFSETQ. RNA extraction gave at least 5.5 micrograms of total RNA per sample. This chain joins TRBV5-1 and TRBJ2-5; 8 bases are a match to TRBD2. The closer fit of TRBJ2-7 to the DNA end suggests the J call may be wrong. The sample was blood. The receptor comes from a woman aged 55 to 70 in good health. CDR3 residues: CASSFSGTSNEQYF. In DNA form, the CDR3 reads TGCGCCAGCAGCTTTTCCGGGACTAGTAACGAGCAGTACTTC.